This entry concerns a single T cell receptor (beta chain). Its antigen is not identified. The sample belongs to a study of shared clonotypes between healthy human individuals. Whole-study findings and limits: Owing to a small donor count, the genetic and exposure-history diversity represented was limited.

The CDR3 runs 15 residues. CDR1 and CDR2 (germline): SGHDN, FVKESK. The trim removed 3 bases at V and 1 base at J, leaving 3 bases unmatched. Authors' data handling: Sequence data from immunoSEQ were junction-only and lacked quality scores; consequently, filtering differed. Some clones are missing from TCRdb's copy, which holds only in-frame ones; the method was immunoSEQ multiplex PCR. V, J and clone size are those of that table, while D and trimming were read from the DNA. The table shows some 1,600,000 clones, with 95% to 99% occurring only once. The gene calls are TRBV14 and TRBJ2-5, with TRBD2 identical over 9 bases. This TCR was sampled from a man aged 25 to 45 in good health. Material: naive CD4+ T cells sorted from blood. As to subset: CD45RA+ positively selected. CDR3 sequence: CASSQGLAVQETQYF. The CDR3 bases are TGTGCCAGCAGCCAGGGACTAGCAGTCCAAGAGACCCAGTACTTC.